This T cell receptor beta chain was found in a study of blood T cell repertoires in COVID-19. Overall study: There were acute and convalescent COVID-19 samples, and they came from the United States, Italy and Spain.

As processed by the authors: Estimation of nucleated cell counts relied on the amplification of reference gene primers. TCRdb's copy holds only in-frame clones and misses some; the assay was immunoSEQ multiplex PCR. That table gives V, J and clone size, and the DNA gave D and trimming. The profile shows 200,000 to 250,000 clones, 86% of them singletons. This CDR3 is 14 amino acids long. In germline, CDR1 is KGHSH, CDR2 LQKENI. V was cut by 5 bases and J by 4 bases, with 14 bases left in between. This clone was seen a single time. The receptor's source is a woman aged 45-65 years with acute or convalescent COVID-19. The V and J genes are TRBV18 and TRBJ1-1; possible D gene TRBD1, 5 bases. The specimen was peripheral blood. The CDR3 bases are TGTGCCAGCTCATACATCAGGGATACCACTGAAGCTTTCTTT. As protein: CASSYIRDTTEAFF. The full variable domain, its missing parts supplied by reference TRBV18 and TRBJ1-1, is NAGVMQNPRHLVRRRGQEARLRCSPMKGHSHVYWYRQLPEEGLKFMVYLQKENIIDESGMPKERFSAEFPKEGPSILRIQQVVRGDSAAYFCASSYIRDTTEAFFGQGTRLTVV.